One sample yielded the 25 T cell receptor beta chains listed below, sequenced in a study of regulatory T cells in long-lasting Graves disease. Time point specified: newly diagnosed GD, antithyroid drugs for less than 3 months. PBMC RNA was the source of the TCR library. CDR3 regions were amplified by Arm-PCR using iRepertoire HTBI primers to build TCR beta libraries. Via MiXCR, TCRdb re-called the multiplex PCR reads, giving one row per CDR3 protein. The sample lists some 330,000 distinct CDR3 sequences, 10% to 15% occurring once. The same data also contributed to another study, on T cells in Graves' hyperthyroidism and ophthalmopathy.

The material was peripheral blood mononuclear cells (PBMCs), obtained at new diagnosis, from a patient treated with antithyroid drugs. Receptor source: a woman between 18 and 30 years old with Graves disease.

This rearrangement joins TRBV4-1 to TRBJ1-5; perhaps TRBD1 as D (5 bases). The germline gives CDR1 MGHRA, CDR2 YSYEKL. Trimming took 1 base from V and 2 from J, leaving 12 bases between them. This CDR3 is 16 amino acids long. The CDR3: CASSQVPGAGNQPQHF. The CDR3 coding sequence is TGCGCCAGCAGCCAAGTACCCGGGGCCGGCAATCAGCCCCAGCATTTT.

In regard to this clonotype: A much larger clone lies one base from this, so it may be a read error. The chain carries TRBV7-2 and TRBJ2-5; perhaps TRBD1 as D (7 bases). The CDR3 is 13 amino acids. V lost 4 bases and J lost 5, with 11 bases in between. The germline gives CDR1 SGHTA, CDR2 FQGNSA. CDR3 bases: TGTGCCAGCAGCTCGGCAGGGGGGGAGACCCAGTACTTC. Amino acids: CASSSAGGETQYF.

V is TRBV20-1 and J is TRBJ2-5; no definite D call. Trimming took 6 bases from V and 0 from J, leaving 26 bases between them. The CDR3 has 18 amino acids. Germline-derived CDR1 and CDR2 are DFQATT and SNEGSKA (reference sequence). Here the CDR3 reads CSAPRHRWAETYQETQYF. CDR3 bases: TGCAGTGCACCCCGTCATCGGTGGGCCGAGACCTACCAAGAGACCCAGTACTTC.

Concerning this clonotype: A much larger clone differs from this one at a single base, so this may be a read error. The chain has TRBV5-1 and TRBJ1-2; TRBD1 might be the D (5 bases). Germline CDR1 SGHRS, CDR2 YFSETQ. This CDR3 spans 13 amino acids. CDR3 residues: CASSLPGVDGHTF. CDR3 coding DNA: TGCGCCAGCAGCTTGCCGGGGGTGGATGGCCACACCTTC.

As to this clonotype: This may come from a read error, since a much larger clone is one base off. In DNA, the CDR3 is TGTGTCAGCAGTTTGCTGGCAACACAGTACAATGAGCAGTTCTTC. Translation: CVSSLLATQYNEQFF. The V call is TRBV12-3 or TRBV12-4, the J call TRBJ2-1; D gene ambiguous. This CDR3 region has 15 residues.

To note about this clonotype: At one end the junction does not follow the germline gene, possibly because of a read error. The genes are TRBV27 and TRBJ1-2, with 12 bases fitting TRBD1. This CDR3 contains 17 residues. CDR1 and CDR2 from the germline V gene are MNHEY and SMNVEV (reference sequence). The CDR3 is CASSLIPGQGADYGYIF. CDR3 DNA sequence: TGTGCCAGCAGTCTGATCCCGGGACAGGGGGCGGACTATGGCTACATCTTC.

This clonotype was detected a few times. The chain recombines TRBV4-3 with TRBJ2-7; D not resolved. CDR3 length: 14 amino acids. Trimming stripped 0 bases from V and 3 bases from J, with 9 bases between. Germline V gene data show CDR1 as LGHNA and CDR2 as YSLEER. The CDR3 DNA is TGCGCCAGCAGCCAAGATAGTGTCGGCTACGAGCAGTACTTC. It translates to CASSQDSVGYEQYF.

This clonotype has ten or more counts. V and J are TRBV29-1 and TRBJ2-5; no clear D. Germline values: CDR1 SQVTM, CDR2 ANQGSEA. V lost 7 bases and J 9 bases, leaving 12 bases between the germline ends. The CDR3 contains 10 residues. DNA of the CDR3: TGCAGCGGCAGTTTGGAAGCCCAGTACTTC. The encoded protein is CSGSLEAQYF. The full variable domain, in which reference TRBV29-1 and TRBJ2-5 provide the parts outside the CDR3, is SAVISQKPSRDICQRGTSLTIQCQVDSQVTMMFWYRQQPGQSLTLIATANQGSEATYESGFVIDKFPISRPNLTFSTLTVSNMSPEDSSIYLCSGSLEAQYFGPGTRLLVL.

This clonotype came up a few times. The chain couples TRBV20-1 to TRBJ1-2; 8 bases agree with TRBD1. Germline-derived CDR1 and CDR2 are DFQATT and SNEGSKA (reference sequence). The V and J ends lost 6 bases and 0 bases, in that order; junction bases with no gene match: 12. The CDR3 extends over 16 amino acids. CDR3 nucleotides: TGCAGTGCCGTAGACCGGGACAGGAGGACTAACTATGGCTACACCTTC. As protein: CSAVDRDRRTNYGYTF.

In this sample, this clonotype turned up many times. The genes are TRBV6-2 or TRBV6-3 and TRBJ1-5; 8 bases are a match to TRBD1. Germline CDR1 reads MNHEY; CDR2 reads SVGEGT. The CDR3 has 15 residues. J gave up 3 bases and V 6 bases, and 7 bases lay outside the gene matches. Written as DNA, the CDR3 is TGTGCCAGCAGATCCCAGGGGGCTAACAATCAGCCCCAGCATTTT. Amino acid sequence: CASRSQGANNQPQHF.

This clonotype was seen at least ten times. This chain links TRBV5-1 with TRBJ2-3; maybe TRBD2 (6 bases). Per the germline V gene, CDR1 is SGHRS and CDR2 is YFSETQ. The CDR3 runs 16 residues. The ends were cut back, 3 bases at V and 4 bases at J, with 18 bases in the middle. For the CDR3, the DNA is TGCGCCAGCAGCTGGGGTCCGGGAGACGGTTCAGATACGCAGTATTTT. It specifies CASSWGPGDGSDTQYF.

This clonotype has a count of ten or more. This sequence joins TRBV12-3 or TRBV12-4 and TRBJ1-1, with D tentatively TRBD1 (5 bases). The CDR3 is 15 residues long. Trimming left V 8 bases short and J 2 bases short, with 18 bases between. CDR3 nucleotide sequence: TGTGCCAGCGGGGTTTTTGGCGGACACAACACTGAAGCTTTCTTT. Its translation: CASGVFGGHNTEAFF.

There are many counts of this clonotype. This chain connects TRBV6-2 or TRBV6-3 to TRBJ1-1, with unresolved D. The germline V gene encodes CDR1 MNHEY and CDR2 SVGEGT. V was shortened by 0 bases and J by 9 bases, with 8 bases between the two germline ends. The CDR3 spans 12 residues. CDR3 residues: CASSYSIGKAFF. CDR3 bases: TGTGCCAGCAGTTACTCGATCGGTAAAGCTTTCTTT.

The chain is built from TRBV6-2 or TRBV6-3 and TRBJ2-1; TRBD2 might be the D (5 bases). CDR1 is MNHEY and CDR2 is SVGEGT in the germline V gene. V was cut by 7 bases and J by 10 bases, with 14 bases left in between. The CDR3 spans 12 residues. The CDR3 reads CASTAGRPEQFF. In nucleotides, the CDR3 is TGTGCCAGCACGGCGGGTCGCCCCGAGCAGTTCTTC.

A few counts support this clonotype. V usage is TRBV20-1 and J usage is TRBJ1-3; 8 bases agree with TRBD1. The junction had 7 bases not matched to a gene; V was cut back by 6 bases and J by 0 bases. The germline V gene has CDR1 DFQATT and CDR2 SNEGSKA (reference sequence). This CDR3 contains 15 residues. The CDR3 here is CSATTGVHSGNTIYF. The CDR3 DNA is TGCAGTGCGACGACAGGGGTCCACTCTGGAAACACCATATATTTT.

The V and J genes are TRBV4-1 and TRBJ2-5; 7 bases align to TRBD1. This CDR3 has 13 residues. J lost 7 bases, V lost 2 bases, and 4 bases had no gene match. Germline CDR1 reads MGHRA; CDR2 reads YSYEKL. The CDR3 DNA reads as TGCGCCAGCAGCCAACCGACAGGGAGGACCCAGTACTTC. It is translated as CASSQPTGRTQYF.

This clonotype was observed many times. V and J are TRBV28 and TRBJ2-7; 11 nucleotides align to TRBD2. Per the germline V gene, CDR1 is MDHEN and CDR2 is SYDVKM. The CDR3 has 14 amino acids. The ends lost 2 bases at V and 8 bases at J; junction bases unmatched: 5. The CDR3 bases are TGTGCCAGCAGTTTACTAGCGGGAGGCCCAAAGCAGTACTTC. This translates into CASSLLAGGPKQYF.

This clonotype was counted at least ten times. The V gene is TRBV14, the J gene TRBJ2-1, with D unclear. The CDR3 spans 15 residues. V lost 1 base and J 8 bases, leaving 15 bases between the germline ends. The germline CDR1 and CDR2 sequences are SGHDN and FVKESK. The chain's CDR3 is CASSQVRVSADEQFF. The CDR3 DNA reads TGTGCCAGCAGCCAAGTCCGTGTCTCCGCAGATGAGCAGTTCTTC. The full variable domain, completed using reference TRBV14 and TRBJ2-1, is EAGVTQFPSHSVIEKGQTVTLRCDPISGHDNLYWYRRVMGKEIKFLLHFVKESKQDESGMPNNRFLAERTGGTYSTLKVQPAELEDSGVYFCASSQVRVSADEQFFGPGTRLTVL.

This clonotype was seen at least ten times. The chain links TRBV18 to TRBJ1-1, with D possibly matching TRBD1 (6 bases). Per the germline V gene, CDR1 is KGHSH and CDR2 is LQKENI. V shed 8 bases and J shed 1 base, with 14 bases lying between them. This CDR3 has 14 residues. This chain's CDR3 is CASAKGGWNTEAFF. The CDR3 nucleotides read TGTGCCAGCGCCAAAGGGGGTTGGAACACTGAAGCTTTCTTT.

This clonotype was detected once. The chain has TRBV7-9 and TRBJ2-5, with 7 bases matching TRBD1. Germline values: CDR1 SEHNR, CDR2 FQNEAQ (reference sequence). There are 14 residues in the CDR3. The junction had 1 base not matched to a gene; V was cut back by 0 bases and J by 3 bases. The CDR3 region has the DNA TGTGCCAGCAGCTTAGCGCAGGGGGAAGAGACCCAGTACTTC. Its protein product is CASSLAQGEETQYF.

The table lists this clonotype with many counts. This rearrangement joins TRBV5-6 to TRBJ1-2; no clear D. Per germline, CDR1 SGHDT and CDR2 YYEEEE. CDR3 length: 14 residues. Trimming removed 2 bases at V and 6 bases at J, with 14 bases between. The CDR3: CASSFTLSGHGYTF. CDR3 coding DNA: TGTGCCAGCAGCTTTACTTTGTCCGGCCATGGCTACACCTTC. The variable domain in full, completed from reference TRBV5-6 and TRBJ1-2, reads DAGVTQSPTHLIKTRGQQVTLRCSPKSGHDTVSWYQQALGQGPQFIFQYYEEEERQRGNFPDRFSGHQFPNYSSELNVNALLLGDSALYLCASSFTLSGHGYTFGSGTRLTVV.

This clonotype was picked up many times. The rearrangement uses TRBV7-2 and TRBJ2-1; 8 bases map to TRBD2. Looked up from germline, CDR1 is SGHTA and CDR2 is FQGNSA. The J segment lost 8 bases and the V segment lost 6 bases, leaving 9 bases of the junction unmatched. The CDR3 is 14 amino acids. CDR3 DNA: TGTGCCAGCAGGGGGCGGGGGGCGATCGATGAGCAGTTCTTC. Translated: CASRGRGAIDEQFF.

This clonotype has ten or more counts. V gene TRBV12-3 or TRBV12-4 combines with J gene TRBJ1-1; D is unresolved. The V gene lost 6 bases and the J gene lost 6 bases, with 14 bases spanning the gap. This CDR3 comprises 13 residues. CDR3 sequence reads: CASRRDGGAEAFF. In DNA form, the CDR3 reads TGTGCCAGCAGGAGAGACGGTGGCGCTGAAGCTTTCTTT.

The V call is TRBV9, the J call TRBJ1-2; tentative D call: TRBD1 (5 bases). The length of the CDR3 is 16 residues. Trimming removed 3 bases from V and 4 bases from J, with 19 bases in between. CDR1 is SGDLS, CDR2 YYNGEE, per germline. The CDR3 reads CASSAGASPDPYGYTF. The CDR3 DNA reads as TGTGCCAGCAGCGCTGGGGCCTCCCCAGATCCCTATGGCTACACCTTC. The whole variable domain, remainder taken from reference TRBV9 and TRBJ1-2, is DSGVTQTPKHLITATGQRVTLRCSPRSGDLSVYWYQQSLDQGLQFLIQYYNGEERAKGNILERFSAQQFPDLHSELNLSSLELGDSALYFCASSAGASPDPYGYTFGSGTRLTVV.

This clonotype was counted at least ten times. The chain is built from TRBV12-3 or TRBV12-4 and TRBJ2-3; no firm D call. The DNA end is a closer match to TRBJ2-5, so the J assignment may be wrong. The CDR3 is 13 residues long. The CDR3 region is CASSTSYRVTQYF. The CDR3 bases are TGTGCCAGCAGTACCAGTTATAGGGTTACCCAGTACTTC.